This T cell receptor beta chain was identified in a study of blood T cell repertoires in COVID-19. As for the study in general: Spain, Italy and the United States supplied samples that represented acute and convalescent COVID-19. Sources were T cells, B-cell-depleted T cells, or PBMCs; the material itself was cDNA or gDNA.

Authors' processing steps: From reference gene primer amplification, estimates of nucleated cell counts were derived. TCRdb's copy holds only in-frame clones and misses some; the assay was immunoSEQ multiplex PCR. V and J calls and clone size are copied from that table; D and trimming were computed from the DNA. The sample consists of hundreds of thousands of clones, about four fifths of them appearing once. Germline lookup yields CDR1 LNHDA and CDR2 SQIVND (reference sequence). V lost 4 bases and J lost 1; bases outside the gene matches: 8. This CDR3 is 16 amino acids long. The clonotype was recovered from a woman aged 80 or over with acute or convalescent COVID-19. V and J are TRBV19 and TRBJ1-2, with 8 positions matching TRBD1. Sequences were obtained from peripheral blood. CDR3 in DNA: TGTGCCAGTAGTACCCAGGACAGGGCCCGTAACTATGGCTACACCTTC. Amino acid sequence: CASSTQDRARNYGYTF.